The sequence of this TCR beta chain was determined in a study of identical twins. TCRdb processed the 5' RACE reads anew with MiXCR; each CDR3 protein has one entry. The profile shows a few hundred thousand distinct CDR3 sequences, less than 25% of them singletons. This clonotype was counted only a few times. This CDR3 spans 15 amino acids. CDR1 and CDR2 (germline): SGHDT, YYEEEE. The ends were cut back, 6 bases at V and 2 bases at J, with 17 bases in the middle. Another study also made use of these data, one on T cells expressing NK-cell markers.

The source material was CD4+ T cells sorted from blood. This sequence joins TRBV5-6 and TRBJ1-1; D is ambiguous. This receptor was identified in a young woman in good health. CDR3 loop: CASNRAETHNTEAFF. CDR3 sequence (DNA): TGTGCCAGCAACCGGGCCGAGACGCATAACACTGAAGCTTTCTTT.